This T cell receptor (beta chain) was retrieved from a study of T cells in Graves' hyperthyroidism and ophthalmopathy. RNA transcripts provided the source from which TCR beta CDR3 regions were amplified. First-round RT-PCR targeting the TCR CDR3 was performed with the HTBI primer set. A single record per CDR3 protein comes from TCRdb applying MiXCR to the multiplex PCR reads. The table includes approximately 600,000 distinct CDR3 sequences, roughly 20% detected once. Ten or more counts support this clonotype. Input material: blood. This TCR derives from a young man with Graves' ophthalmopathy.

The CDR3 nucleotides are TGTGCCAGCAGTAGGAAGGGCATGAACACTGAAGCTTTCTTT. It translates to CASSRKGMNTEAFF. V is TRBV11-2 and J is TRBJ1-1; no reliable D call. Per the germline V gene, CDR1 is SGHAT and CDR2 is FQNNGV. The CDR3 runs 14 residues. Trimming pared 6 bases from V and 0 bases from J, leaving 11 bases between.